The clone carrying this TCR beta chain was observed many times. Its antigen is unidentified. The unsorted libraries were produced from 2 million PBMCs held at -80 C. TCRdb ran MiXCR on the 5' RACE reads and lists one entry per CDR3 protein. The table lists 66,000 or so distinct CDR3 sequences, 4% to 6% of them singletons. This sample stems from a study of neurological immune-mediated disorders. Findings and caveats of the study: The multiple sclerosis repertoire cluster had no clinical or MRI feature associated with it. Private repertoires in all groups were suggested by the finding that expanded clones across subjects shared no CDR3 amino acid sequences.

The clonotype comes from a woman younger than 45 with multiple sclerosis. Sequenced material: PBMCs.

The CDR3 region is CASSLGTGGGGSYNSPLHF. CDR3 bases: TGTGCCAGCAGTTTAGGGACAGGGGGCGGTGGATCCTATAATTCACCCCTCCACTTT. The chain combines TRBV28 with TRBJ1-6; TRBD1 matches at 12 bases. The junction had 6 bases not matched to a gene; V was cut back by 2 bases and J by 1 base. The CDR3 loop spans 19 amino acids. Per germline, CDR1 MDHEN and CDR2 SYDVKM.